Shown below are 22 T cell receptor beta chains from a single sample sequenced in a study of blood T cell repertoires in COVID-19. The table came from immunoSEQ multiplex PCR; TCRdb's copy has only in-frame clones and leaves some out. The sample lists approximately 220,000 clones; about 79% were seen once. Source material: PBMCs or T cells enriched from blood (not recorded which). The receptors come from a woman aged 40-49 years with acute COVID-19.

The V gene is TRBV3-1 (or the pseudogene TRBV3-2), the J gene TRBJ2-3; 12 nucleotides agree with TRBD2. The CDR3 runs to 15 residues. With V trimmed by 7 bases and J by 6 bases, 8 bases remained unmatched. Germline loops: CDR1 LGHDT, CDR2 YNNKEL (reference sequence). For the CDR3, the DNA is TGTGCCAGCACCCTAGCGGGGGGGCTAGGGGATACGCAGTATTTT. Protein product: CASTLAGGLGDTQYF.

The rearrangement uses TRBV18 and TRBJ2-3, with 10 bases aligning to TRBD2. The V and J ends lost 4 bases and 4 bases, in that order; junction bases with no gene match: 8. Germline V lookup: CDR1 KGHSH, CDR2 LQKENI. CDR3 length: 16 amino acids. The CDR3 here is CASSQPGLASPDTQYF. In DNA form, the CDR3 reads TGTGCCAGCTCACAACCGGGACTAGCGTCCCCAGATACGCAGTATTTT.

This clone was detected many times. The chain has TRBV3-1 (or the pseudogene TRBV3-2) and TRBJ1-2; possible D gene TRBD1, 6 bases. The ends were cut back, 7 bases at V and 2 bases at J, with 11 bases in the middle. Germline V gene lookup returns CDR1 LGHDT and CDR2 YNNKEL (reference sequence). The CDR3 runs 13 residues. Here the CDR3 reads CASKGTQNYGYTF. CDR3 nucleotides: TGTGCCAGCAAGGGGACACAAAACTATGGCTACACCTTC.

CDR3 in DNA: TGTGCCAGCAGCCCGACAGGGTGGGTTAGGTATTTT. Amino acid sequence: CASSPTGWVRYF. This chain links TRBV3-1 (or the pseudogene TRBV3-2) with TRBJ2-3; 7 bases are a match to TRBD1. CDR3 length: 12 residues. Looked up from germline, CDR1 is LGHDT and CDR2 is YNNKEL (reference sequence). The V and J ends lost 4 bases and 14 bases, in that order; junction bases with no gene match: 9.

As regards this clone: This same CDR3 is encoded by further DNA sequences in the sample. The gene calls are TRBV5-8 and TRBJ1-1; a possible D gene is TRBD1 (5 bases). V was shortened by 1 base and J by 1 base, with 8 bases between the two germline ends. Germline values: CDR1 SGHTS, CDR2 YDEGEE. This CDR3 is 14 amino acids long. CDR3 amino acids: CASSLQGGNTEAFF. The CDR3 nucleotides are TGTGCCAGCAGCTTGCAGGGAGGGAACACTGAAGCTTTCTTT. The entire variable domain, with the rest obtained from reference TRBV5-8 and TRBJ1-1, is as follows: EAGVTQSPTHLIKTRGQQATLRCSPISGHTSVYWYQQALGLGLQFLLWYDEGEERNRGNFPPRFSGRQFPNYSSELNVNALELEDSALYLCASSLQGGNTEAFFGQGTRLTVV.

V and J are TRBV3-1 (or the pseudogene TRBV3-2) and TRBJ2-5; D unresolved. With 0 bases removed from V and 8 bases from J, the gap between germline ends came to 7 bases. CDR3 size: 12 residues. Germline V gives CDR1 LGHDT, CDR2 YNNKEL (reference sequence). The CDR3 DNA sequence: TGTGCCAGCAGCCAAGATGTAGATACCCAGTACTTC. This codes for CASSQDVDTQYF.

The rearrangement joins TRBV12-3 or TRBV12-4 to TRBJ2-7; D call uncertain. Trimming stripped 6 bases from V and 2 bases from J, with 11 bases between. The CDR3 loop spans 13 amino acids. CDR3 in DNA: TGTGCCAGCAGCCTCCAGCGTACCTACGAGCAGTACTTC. It is translated as CASSLQRTYEQYF.

The chain is built from TRBV29-1 and TRBJ2-7; TRBD2 might be the D (5 bases). The length of the CDR3 is 12 residues. Germline V CDR1 and CDR2: SQVTM, ANQGSEA. The V and J ends lost 7 bases and 2 bases respectively, with 12 bases between them. The DNA for the CDR3 is TGCAGCGCCGGGGAAGATCCCTACGAGCAGTACTTC. Translating it yields CSAGEDPYEQYF.

This chain connects TRBV30 to TRBJ1-1; D unresolved. The CDR3 runs to 12 residues. Germline CDR1 is GTSNPN and CDR2 is SVGIG (reference sequence). Trimming took 0 bases from V and 10 from J, leaving 12 bases between them. This chain's CDR3 is CAWSVTSSRAFF. The CDR3 bases are TGTGCCTGGAGTGTAACCTCGTCGAGAGCTTTCTTT.

The genes are TRBV6-1 and TRBJ1-2, with D maybe TRBD1 (6 bases). Germline values: CDR1 MNHNS, CDR2 SASEGT. V was cut by 2 bases and J by 6 bases, with 22 bases left in between. CDR3 size: 17 residues. The CDR3 DNA reads TGTGCCAGCAGTGAATTGGGACAAATCCTCCCAGGGGATGGCTACACCTTC. It yields the protein CASSELGQILPGDGYTF.

A note on this clone: Other DNA sequences within the sample encode an identical CDR3. The chain is built from TRBV7-3 and TRBJ2-2; TRBD2 is a possible D gene (5 bases). This CDR3 spans 15 amino acids. CDR1 and CDR2 from the germline V gene are SGHTA and FQGTGA. V was pared by 6 bases and J by 3 bases, with 14 bases between. CDR3 amino acids: CASSPRGRDTGELFF. The CDR3 nucleotides are TGTGCCAGCAGTCCCAGAGGGCGGGACACCGGGGAGCTGTTTTTT.

V and J are TRBV29-1 and TRBJ1-1; D is perhaps TRBD1 (6 bases). V lost 8 bases to trimming and J lost 3 bases, with 16 bases between them. CDR3 length: 13 amino acids. Germline-derived CDR1 and CDR2 are SQVTM and ANQGSEA. The CDR3 sequence: CSTRGGWDTEAFF. CDR3 coding DNA: TGCAGCACCCGGGGGGGCTGGGACACTGAAGCTTTCTTT.

The V and J genes are TRBV19 and TRBJ2-2; D uncertain. Trimming shortened V by 6 bases and J by 2 bases, and 10 bases separated the two germline ends. This CDR3 has 14 amino acids. CDR1 and CDR2 from the germline V gene are LNHDA and SQIVND (reference sequence). The CDR3 bases are TGTGCCAGTAGATCACAGCCAAACACCGGGGAGCTGTTTTTT. It encodes CASRSQPNTGELFF.

This clone was picked up one time. The J gene is TRBJ2-1, the V gene TRBV11-2; TRBD2 matches at 10 bases. CDR1 and CDR2 (germline): SGHAT, FQNNGV. With 5 bases clipped from V and 5 bases from J, the junction kept 6 bases outside the gene matches. The CDR3 is made up of 15 amino acids. The CDR3 DNA reads as TGTGCCAGCAGCCCGAGGACTAGCGGAGACAATGAGCAGTTCTTC. Its protein is CASSPRTSGDNEQFF.

The chain carries TRBV5-6 and TRBJ2-3; perhaps TRBD2 as D (6 bases). The CDR3 is 17 amino acids. V was trimmed by 2 bases and J by 5 bases, leaving 21 bases between them. CDR1 and CDR2 (germline): SGHDT, YYEEEE. The CDR3 region is CASSLVGTPAGGDTQYF. The CDR3 DNA reads TGTGCCAGCAGCTTAGTTGGGACTCCCGCTGGGGGAGATACGCAGTATTTT.

This chain connects TRBV24-1 to TRBJ2-2; weak D call: TRBD2 (5 bases). Per the germline V gene, CDR1 is KGHDR and CDR2 is SFDVKD. The CDR3 contains 17 residues. Trimming stripped 0 bases from V and 0 bases from J, with 10 bases between. CDR3 region: CATSDLKSGPNTGELFF. The CDR3 nucleotides are TGTGCCACCAGTGATTTGAAGAGCGGCCCGAACACCGGGGAGCTGTTTTTT.

This clone was counted a few times. V gene TRBV5-4 combines with J gene TRBJ2-7; 8 bases line up with TRBD1. This CDR3 spans 14 amino acids. The ends lost 2 bases at V and 5 bases at J; junction bases unmatched: 6. The V gene's germline CDR1 is SGHNT and CDR2 YYREEE (reference sequence). The CDR3 here is CASSFPGGNHEQYF. The CDR3 DNA reads as TGTGCCAGCAGCTTCCCAGGGGGCAACCACGAGCAGTACTTC.

The chain recombines TRBV28 with TRBJ2-5, with TRBD2 matching over 7 bases. CDR1 MDHEN and CDR2 SYDVKM come from the germline V gene. The CDR3 sequence is 14 residues long. With 3 bases clipped from V and 5 bases from J, the junction kept 6 bases outside the gene matches. The CDR3 nucleotides read TGTGCCAGCAGTTTGGGGACTATTGGTGAGACCCAGTACTTC. It translates to CASSLGTIGETQYF.

V usage is TRBV2 and J usage is TRBJ2-2; TRBD1 matches 8 bases. The CDR3 spans 15 residues. Germline V gene data show CDR1 as SNHLY and CDR2 as FYNNEI. V lost 6 bases, J lost 5 bases, and 8 bases stayed unmatched. Written as DNA, the CDR3 is TGTGCCAGCAGCGTAGACAGGGGTGGGACCGGGGAGCTGTTTTTT. Its protein product is CASSVDRGGTGELFF.

This sequence joins TRBV5-1 and TRBJ1-1; 8 nucleotides align to TRBD1. The CDR3 is 14 residues long. Trimming at V came to 6 bases and at J to 4 bases, leaving 8 bases not matched to a gene. CDR1 SGHRS and CDR2 YFSETQ come from the germline V gene. CDR3 in amino acids: CASTPGQGGTEAFF. CDR3 DNA: TGCGCCAGCACCCCTGGACAGGGAGGCACTGAAGCTTTCTTT. The variable domain in full, completed from reference TRBV5-1 and TRBJ1-1, reads KAGVTQTPRYLIKTRGQQVTLSCSPISGHRSVSWYQQTPGQGLQFLFEYFSETQRNKGNFPGRFSGRQFSNSRSEMNVSTLELGDSALYLCASTPGQGGTEAFFGQGTRLTVV.

There are a few counts of this clone. The chain couples TRBV28 to TRBJ2-7; 10 bases map to TRBD2. The J segment lost 4 bases and the V segment lost 6 bases, leaving 12 bases of the junction unmatched. In germline, CDR1 is MDHEN, CDR2 SYDVKM. CDR3 length: 16 residues. The CDR3 nucleotides are TGTGCCAGCAGCCCTCTGGGGTCGACTAGCGGGTACGAGCAGTACTTC. This translates into CASSPLGSTSGYEQYF.

The chain carries TRBV7-8 and TRBJ2-2; D tentatively fits TRBD1 or TRBD2 (5 bases each). Germline V CDR1 and CDR2: SGHVS, FQNEAQ. This CDR3 region has 16 residues. Trimming took off 5 bases at V and 1 base at J, with 14 bases between the two ends. This CDR3 is CASSRGTAGNTGELFF. The CDR3 DNA reads TGTGCCAGCAGCCGAGGGACGGCGGGGAACACCGGGGAGCTGTTTTTT. Looking up the rest from reference TRBV7-8 and TRBJ2-2 gives the full variable domain: GAGVSQSPRYKVAKRGQDVALRCDPISGHVSLFWYQQALGQGPEFLTYFQNEAQLDKSGLPSDRFFAERPEGSVSTLKIQRTQQEDSAVYLCASSRGTAGNTGELFFGEGSRLTVL.